A single sample gave rise to the 15 T cell receptor beta chains below, sequenced in a study of regulatory and conventional T cells in RAG deficiency. The assay was immunoSEQ multiplex PCR, and TCRdb's table has in-frame clones only and misses some. The sample consists of roughly 28,000 clones, 90% to 95% of them appearing once. Conventional CD4+ T cells were sorted from blood as CD25-low CD127-high cells. This sample also appeared in a second study, on regulatory T cells. As reported in that work: Primers: 52 TRBV forward and 13 TRBJ reverse.

Sequencing input: CD25- CD4+ T cells sorted from blood. The receptors shown here come from a human donor in good health.

V usage is TRBV19 and J usage is TRBJ2-5, with TRBD2 matching over 7 bases. This CDR3 comprises 15 residues. Trimming cost V 4 bases and J 2 bases; bases outside gene matches: 7. Germline CDR1 is LNHDA and CDR2 is SQIVND (reference sequence). The DNA of the CDR3 is TGTGCCAGTAGTACCCGACTAGCTCTTCAAGAGACCCAGTACTTC. Encoded protein: CASSTRLALQETQYF. Full variable domain (missing parts from reference TRBV19 and TRBJ2-5): DGGITQSPKYLFRKEGQNVTLSCEQNLNHDAMYWYRQDPGQGLRLIYYSQIVNDFQKGDIAEGYSVSREKKESFPLTVTSAQKNPTAFYLCASSTRLALQETQYFGPGTRLLVL.

DNA of the CDR3: TGTGCCAGCAGCCCCGGGGACAAGGGTATTTCTGGAAACACCATATATTTT. Translated, it gives CASSPGDKGISGNTIYF. This chain links TRBV5-6 with TRBJ1-3, with a possible D match to TRBD1 (6 bases). CDR1 and CDR2 (germline): SGHDT, YYEEEE. V was cut by 4 bases and J by 1 base, with 18 bases left in between. CDR3 length: 17 residues.

The gene calls are TRBV9 and TRBJ1-2, with 7 bases aligning to TRBD1. The CDR3 loop spans 14 amino acids. V lost 0 bases to trimming and J lost 8 bases; unmatched junction nucleotides: 7. CDR1 is SGDLS and CDR2 is YYNGEE in the germline V gene. This CDR3 reads CASSVDWDSPGYTF. In nucleotides, the CDR3 is TGTGCCAGCAGCGTAGATTGGGACAGCCCCGGCTACACCTTC.

In its sample, this clone was seen once. The chain joins TRBV10-3 to TRBJ1-5; D gene uncertain. Germline V lookup: CDR1 ENHRY, CDR2 SYGVKD. V lost 4 bases to trimming and J lost 3 bases, with 10 bases between them. This CDR3 has 14 amino acids. CDR3 residues: CAISVFGDNQPQHF. The CDR3 coding sequence is TGTGCCATCAGTGTATTCGGGGACAATCAGCCCCAGCATTTT.

About this clone itself: This same CDR3 is encoded by further DNA sequences in the sample. V and J are TRBV28 and TRBJ1-6, with TRBD1 as a possible D gene (6 bases). V lost 8 bases, J lost 10 bases, and 12 bases lay in between. This CDR3 comprises 12 residues. Germline-derived CDR1 and CDR2 are MDHEN and SYDVKM. CDR3 sequence (DNA): TGTGCCAGCGAGGGGGAAGGATCACCCCTCCACTTT. It specifies CASEGEGSPLHF.

The chain combines TRBV18 with TRBJ1-4; maybe TRBD1 (5 bases). Germline V gene data show CDR1 as KGHSH and CDR2 as LQKENI. Trimming shortened V by 6 bases and J by 3 bases, and 11 bases separated the two germline ends. The length of the CDR3 is 14 residues. This CDR3 is CASSGAGSNEKLFF. As DNA, the CDR3 is TGTGCCAGCTCCGGAGCAGGGTCTAATGAAAAACTGTTTTTT.

The rearrangement uses TRBV28 and TRBJ1-2, with a possible D match to TRBD1 (6 bases). Germline V gene sequence: CDR1 MDHEN, CDR2 SYDVKM. This CDR3 contains 13 residues. The V and J ends lost 7 bases and 4 bases respectively, with 13 bases between them. The CDR3 DNA reads as TGTGCCAGCAACCTCGGGGGGCGCTATGGCTACACCTTC. It translates to CASNLGGRYGYTF.

This sequence joins TRBV11-2 and TRBJ2-3, with TRBD1 matching over 11 bases. Per the germline V gene, CDR1 is SGHAT and CDR2 is FQNNGV. The J segment lost 7 bases and the V segment lost 3 bases, leaving 9 bases of the junction unmatched. The CDR3 length is 16 residues. The CDR3 region has the DNA TGTGCCAGCAGCTTTTCCGGGACAGGGGGGAGGAATACGCAGTATTTT. Translating it yields CASSFSGTGGRNTQYF.

The chain links TRBV4-2 to TRBJ2-1, with TRBD1 matching over 7 bases. The V gene end was trimmed by 5 bases and the J gene end by 8 bases; junction bases not matched to a gene: 15. The germline V gene encodes CDR1 LGHNA and CDR2 YNFKEQ. The CDR3 sequence is 16 residues long. CDR3 sequence: CASSRPGQSVFDEQFF. The CDR3 bases are TGTGCCAGCAGCAGACCGGGACAGTCTGTTTTCGATGAGCAGTTCTTC.

The DNA for the CDR3 is TGTGCCAGTAGTATAGGGGCGGGTTACAATGAGCAGTTCTTC. It translates to CASSIGAGYNEQFF. The chain carries TRBV19 and TRBJ2-1; a possible D gene is TRBD2 (5 bases). Germline V gene lookup returns CDR1 LNHDA and CDR2 SQIVND (reference sequence). Trimming shortened V by 1 base and J by 4 bases, and 8 bases separated the two germline ends. The CDR3 is 14 amino acids.

Turning to this clone: One end of the junction varies from germline; a read error may be responsible. Other DNA sequences in this specimen translate into the identical CDR3. This chain uses TRBV5-1 with TRBJ1-6, with 10 bases lining up with TRBD1. In germline, CDR1 is SGHRS, CDR2 YFSETQ. This CDR3 spans 15 amino acids. For the CDR3, the DNA is TGCGCCAGCAGCGTGGAGGGACAGGGGAATTCCCCCCTCCACTTT. Translated, it gives CASSVEGQGNSPLHF.

J is TRBJ2-1 and V is TRBV5-4, with TRBD2 matching 8 bases. This CDR3 has 15 residues. V shed 6 bases and J 7 bases; nucleotides not matched to a gene: 12. CDR1 and CDR2 from the germline V gene are SGHNT and YYREEE (reference sequence). CDR3 sequence reads: CASNPGGPGGNEQFF. The CDR3 bases are TGTGCCAGCAACCCGGGGGGGCCGGGAGGGAATGAGCAGTTCTTC.

The table lists this clone with a count of one. The rearrangement links TRBV6-5 to TRBJ1-1; 9 positions match TRBD1. V was clipped by 6 bases and J by 1 base; unmatched bases: 3. Germline V CDR1 and CDR2: MNHEY, SVGAGI. This CDR3 is 14 amino acids long. The CDR3 DNA reads TGTGCCAGCAGGCCGGGACAGGGGAACACTGAAGCTTTCTTT. Translation gives CASRPGQGNTEAFF.

The chain carries TRBV6-1 and TRBJ1-1, with D possibly TRBD1 on 6 matching bases. The germline V and J ends were trimmed by 6 bases and 4 bases, with 12 bases remaining between them. There are 13 residues in the CDR3. Per the germline V gene, CDR1 is MNHNS and CDR2 is SASEGT. This chain's CDR3 is CASRVGGSTEAFF. The CDR3 bases are TGTGCCAGCAGAGTAGGGGGAAGCACTGAAGCTTTCTTT.

The chain combines TRBV2 with TRBJ2-2, with TRBD1 identical over 9 bases. The DNA end lines up better with TRBJ1-3; the J call may be wrong. Per germline, CDR1 SNHLY and CDR2 FYNNEI. The CDR3 is 15 residues long. CDR3 sequence: CASSEGQGLGNTIYF. The CDR3, as DNA: TGTGCCAGCAGTGAGGGACAGGGCCTTGGAAACACCATATATTTT.